This T cell receptor beta chain was profiled in a study of molecular identifiers for immune sequencing clone quantification. Study details: Replicate RNA came from about 19,000 or 110,000 naive CD8 cells and was split five ways, and four parts were sequenced. General study findings and limits: Identical TCR molecules can share a barcode, and this sharing could underestimate highly expanded clone sizes.

The V segment lost 8 bases and the J segment 4 bases; nucleotides outside the gene matches: 6. The CDR3 totals 13 residues. Per germline, CDR1 WSHSY and CDR2 SAAADI. This clonotype was picked up many times. The antigen is unknown. Researchers sorted naive CD8 T cells as cells that were CD8+CD4-CCR7+CD45RA+. Listed TCR primers and previously described methods were used for bulk TCR libraries. Via MiXCR, TCRdb re-called the PCR reads, giving one row per CDR3 protein. The sample consists of 75,000 to 100,000 distinct CDR3 sequences, around 20% of them appearing once. The sample comprised naive CD8+ T cells from blood, with Jurkat cell RNA spiked in. The subset here: FACS-sorted CD8+CD4-CCR7+CD45RA+ naive T cells. This chain uses TRBV10-2 with TRBJ1-1, with TRBD1 identical over 8 bases. The origin of this receptor is a human donor in good health. Some libraries in this study had Jurkat cell RNA spiked in. CDR3 region: CASLQGAGTEAFF. For the CDR3, the DNA is TGCGCCAGCCTCCAGGGGGCTGGCACTGAAGCTTTCTTT.